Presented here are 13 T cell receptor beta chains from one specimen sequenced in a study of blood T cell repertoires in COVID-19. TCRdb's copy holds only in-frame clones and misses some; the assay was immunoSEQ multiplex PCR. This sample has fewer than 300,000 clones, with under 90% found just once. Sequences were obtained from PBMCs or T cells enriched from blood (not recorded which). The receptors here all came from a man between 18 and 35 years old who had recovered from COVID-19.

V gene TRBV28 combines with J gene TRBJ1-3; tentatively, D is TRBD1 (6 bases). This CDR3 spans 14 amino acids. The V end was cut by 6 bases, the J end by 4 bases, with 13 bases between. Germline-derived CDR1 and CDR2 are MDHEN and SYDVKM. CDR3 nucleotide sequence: TGTGCCAGCAGATCAACAGGGCCCGGAAACACCATATATTTT. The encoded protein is CASRSTGPGNTIYF.

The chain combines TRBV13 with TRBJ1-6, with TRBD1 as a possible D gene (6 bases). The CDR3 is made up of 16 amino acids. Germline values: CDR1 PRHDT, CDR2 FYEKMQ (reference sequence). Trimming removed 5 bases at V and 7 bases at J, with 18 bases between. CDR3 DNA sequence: TGTGCCAGCAGCGAAGGGACGGCAGGGGAGAATTCACCCCTCCACTTT. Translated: CASSEGTAGENSPLHF.

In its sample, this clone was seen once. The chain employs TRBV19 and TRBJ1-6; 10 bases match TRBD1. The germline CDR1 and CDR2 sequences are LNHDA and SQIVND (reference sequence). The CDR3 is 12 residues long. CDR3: CATGTGDSPLHF. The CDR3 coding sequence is TGTGCAACCGGGACAGGGGATTCACCCCTCCACTTT.

CDR3 sequence reads: CASSLAGTGGGETQYF. CDR3 coding DNA: TGTGCCAGCAGCTTAGCGGGGACGGGAGGGGGCGAGACCCAGTACTTC. The V call is TRBV7-3, the J call TRBJ2-5, with a tentative D call TRBD2 (8 bases). Per the germline V gene, CDR1 is SGHTA and CDR2 is FQGTGA. This CDR3 comprises 16 residues. Trimming left V 2 bases short and J 5 bases short, with 18 bases between.

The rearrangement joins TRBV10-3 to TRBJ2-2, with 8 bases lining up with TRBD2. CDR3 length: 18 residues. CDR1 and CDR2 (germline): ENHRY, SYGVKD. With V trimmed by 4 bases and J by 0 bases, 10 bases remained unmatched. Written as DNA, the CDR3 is TGTGCCATCAGTGTAATACCGATAGCGGGGACGAACACCGGGGAGCTGTTTTTT. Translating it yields CAISVIPIAGTNTGELFF.

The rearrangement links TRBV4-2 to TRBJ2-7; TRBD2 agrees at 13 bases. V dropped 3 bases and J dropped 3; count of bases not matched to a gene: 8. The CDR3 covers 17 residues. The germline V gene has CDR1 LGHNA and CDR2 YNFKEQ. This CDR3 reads CASSQETSGRFGYEQYF. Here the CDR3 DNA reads TGTGCCAGCAGCCAGGAGACTAGCGGGAGGTTCGGCTACGAGCAGTACTTC.

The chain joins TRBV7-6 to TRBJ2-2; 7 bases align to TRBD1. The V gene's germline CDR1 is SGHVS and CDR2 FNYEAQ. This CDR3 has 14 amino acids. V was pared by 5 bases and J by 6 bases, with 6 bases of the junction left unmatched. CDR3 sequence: CASSQSGGPGELFF. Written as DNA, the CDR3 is TGTGCCAGCAGCCAATCAGGGGGACCCGGGGAGCTGTTTTTT. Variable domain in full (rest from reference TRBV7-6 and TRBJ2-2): GAGVSQSPRYKVTKRGQDVALRCDPISGHVSLYWYRQALGQGPEFLTYFNYEAQQDKSGLPNDRFSAERPEGSISTLTIQRTEQRDSAMYRCASSQSGGPGELFFGEGSRLTVL.

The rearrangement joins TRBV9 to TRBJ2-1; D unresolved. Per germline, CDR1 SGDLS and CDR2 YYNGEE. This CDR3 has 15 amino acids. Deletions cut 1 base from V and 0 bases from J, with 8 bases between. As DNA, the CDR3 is TGTGCCAGCAGCGTATCTCTTAGCTCCTACAATGAGCAGTTCTTC. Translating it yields CASSVSLSSYNEQFF.

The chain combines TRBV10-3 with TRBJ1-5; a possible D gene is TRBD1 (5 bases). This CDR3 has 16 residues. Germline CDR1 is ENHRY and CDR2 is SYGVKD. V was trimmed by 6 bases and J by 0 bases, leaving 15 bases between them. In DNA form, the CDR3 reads TGTGCCATCAGCGCCTCGGGGGATTCTAGCAATCAGCCCCAGCATTTT. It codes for CAISASGDSSNQPQHF.

This CDR3 reads CASSLMGLGGYTF. CDR3 nucleotides: TGTGCCAGCAGCTTGATGGGGCTGGGTGGCTACACCTTC. The rearrangement links TRBV5-6 to TRBJ1-2; D is perhaps TRBD1 (5 bases). Trimming stripped 1 base from V and 7 bases from J, with 11 bases between. This CDR3 is built from 13 residues. The germline gives CDR1 SGHDT, CDR2 YYEEEE.

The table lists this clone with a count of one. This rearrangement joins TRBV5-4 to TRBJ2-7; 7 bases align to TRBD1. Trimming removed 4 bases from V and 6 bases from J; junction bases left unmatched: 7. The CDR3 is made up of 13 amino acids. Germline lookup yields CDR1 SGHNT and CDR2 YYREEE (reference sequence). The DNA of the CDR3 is TGTGCCAGCAGCCAGGACAGGATTGGCGAGCAGTACTTC. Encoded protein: CASSQDRIGEQYF.

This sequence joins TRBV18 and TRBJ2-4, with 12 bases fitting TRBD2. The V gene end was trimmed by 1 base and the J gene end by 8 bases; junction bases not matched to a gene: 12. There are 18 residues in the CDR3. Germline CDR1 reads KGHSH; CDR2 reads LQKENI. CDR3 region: CASSPLPSSGGAGDIQYF. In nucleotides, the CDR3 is TGTGCCAGCTCACCACTTCCGTCTAGCGGGGGGGCCGGGGACATTCAGTACTTC.

The CDR3 is CASSILPRSSNQPQHF. The DNA for the CDR3 is TGTGCCAGTAGTATACTCCCCCGGAGTAGCAATCAGCCCCAGCATTTT. The chain is built from TRBV19 and TRBJ1-5; D ambiguous. The CDR3 has 16 amino acids. Trimming took off 2 bases at V and 0 bases at J, with 11 bases between the two ends. Germline V gene lookup returns CDR1 LNHDA and CDR2 SQIVND (reference sequence).